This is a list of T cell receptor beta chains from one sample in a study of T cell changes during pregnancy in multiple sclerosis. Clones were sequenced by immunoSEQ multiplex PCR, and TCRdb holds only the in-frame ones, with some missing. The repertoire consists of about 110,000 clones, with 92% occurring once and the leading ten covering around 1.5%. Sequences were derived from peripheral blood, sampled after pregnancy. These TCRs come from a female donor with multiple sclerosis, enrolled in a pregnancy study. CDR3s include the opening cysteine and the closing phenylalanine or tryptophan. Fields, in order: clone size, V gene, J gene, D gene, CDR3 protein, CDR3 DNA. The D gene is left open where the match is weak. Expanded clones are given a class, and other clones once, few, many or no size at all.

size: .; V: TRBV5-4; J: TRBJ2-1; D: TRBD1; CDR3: CASSLPRGHEQFF; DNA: TGTGCCAGCAGCTTGCCCAGGGGGCATGAGCAGTTCTTC
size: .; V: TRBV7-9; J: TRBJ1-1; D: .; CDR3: CASSLAREATEAFF; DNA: TGTGCCAGCAGCTTAGCCAGGGAAGCCACTGAAGCTTTCTTT
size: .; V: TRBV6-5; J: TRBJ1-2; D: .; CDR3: CASRAGRLNYGYTF; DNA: TGTGCCAGCAGGGCGGGACGTCTCAACTATGGCTACACCTTC
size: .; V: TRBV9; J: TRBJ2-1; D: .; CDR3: CASSTYNEQFF; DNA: TGTGCCAGCAGCACTTACAATGAGCAGTTCTTC
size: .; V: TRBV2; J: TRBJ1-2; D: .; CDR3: CASRTGDYGYTF; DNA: TGTGCCAGCAGGACAGGCGACTATGGCTACACCTTC
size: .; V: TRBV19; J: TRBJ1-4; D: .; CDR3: CASSIQRATNEKLFF; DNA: TGTGCCAGTAGTATCCAAAGAGCAACTAATGAAAAACTGTTTTTT
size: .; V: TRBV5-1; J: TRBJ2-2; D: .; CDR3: CASSPAAGLNTGELFF; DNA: TGCGCCAGCAGCCCCGCTGCTGGACTAAACACCGGGGAGCTGTTTTTT
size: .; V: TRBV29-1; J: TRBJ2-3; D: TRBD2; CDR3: CSVGYSVLAVTDTQYF; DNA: TGCAGCGTTGGCTACTCGGTACTAGCGGTCACAGATACGCAGTATTTT
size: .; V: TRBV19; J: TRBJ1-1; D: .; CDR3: CASSTTNMDTEAFF; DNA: TGTGCCAGTAGTACAACGAACATGGACACTGAAGCTTTCTTT
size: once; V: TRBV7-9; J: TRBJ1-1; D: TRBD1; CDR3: CASSLAGTGWTEAFF; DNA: TGTGCCAGCAGCTTAGCCGGGACAGGGTGGACTGAAGCTTTCTTT
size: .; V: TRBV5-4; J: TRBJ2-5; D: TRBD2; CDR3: CASSPRREGLKTQYF; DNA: TGTGCCAGCAGCCCCCGGCGGGAGGGCCTGAAGACCCAGTACTTC
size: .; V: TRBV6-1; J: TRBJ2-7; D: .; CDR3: CASSERAGDEQYF; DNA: TGTGCCAGCAGTGAACGGGCGGGTGACGAGCAGTACTTC
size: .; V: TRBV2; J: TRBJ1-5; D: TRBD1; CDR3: CASSYGTGQYSNQPQHF; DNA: TGTGCCAGCAGTTATGGGACAGGGCAATATAGCAATCAGCCCCAGCATTTT
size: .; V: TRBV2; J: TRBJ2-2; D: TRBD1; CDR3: CASSATGSIGGELFF; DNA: TGTGCCAGCAGTGCGACAGGGTCAATCGGCGGGGAGCTGTTTTTT
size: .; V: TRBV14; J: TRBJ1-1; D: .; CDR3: CASSQELLQSTEAFF; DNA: TGTGCCAGCAGCCAAGAATTGTTGCAGTCGACTGAAGCTTTCTTT
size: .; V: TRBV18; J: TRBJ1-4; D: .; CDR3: CASSPSTPQNEKLFF; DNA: TGTGCCAGCTCACCGTCGACACCTCAGAATGAAAAACTGTTTTTT
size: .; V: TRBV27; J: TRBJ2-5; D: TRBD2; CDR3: CASSSREAQETQYF; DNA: TGTGCCAGCAGTTCACGGGAGGCCCAAGAGACCCAGTACTTC
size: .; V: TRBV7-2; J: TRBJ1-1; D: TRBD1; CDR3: CASSPPKTGATEAFF; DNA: TGTGCCAGCAGCCCCCCTAAGACAGGGGCCACTGAAGCTTTCTTT
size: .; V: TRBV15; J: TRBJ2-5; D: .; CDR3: CATGEFQETQYF; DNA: TGTGCCACCGGAGAGTTCCAAGAGACCCAGTACTTC
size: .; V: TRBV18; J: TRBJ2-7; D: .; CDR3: CASSPSQGEQYF; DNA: TGTGCCAGCTCACCAAGCCAGGGCGAGCAGTACTTC
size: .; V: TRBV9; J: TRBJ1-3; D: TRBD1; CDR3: CASSPLDRGFSGNTIYF; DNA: TGTGCCAGCAGCCCTCTAGACAGGGGCTTCTCTGGAAACACCATATATTTT
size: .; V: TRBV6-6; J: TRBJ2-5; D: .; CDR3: CASSYVSLRETQYF; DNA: TGTGCCAGCAGTTACGTCAGTTTGAGGGAGACCCAGTACTTC
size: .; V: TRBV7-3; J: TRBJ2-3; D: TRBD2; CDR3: CASSSPGLAGVGADTQYF; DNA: TGTGCCAGCAGCTCCCCGGGACTAGCGGGAGTTGGGGCAGATACGCAGTATTTT
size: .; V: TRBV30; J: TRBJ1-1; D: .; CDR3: CAWSSTRGTEAFF; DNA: TGTGCCTGGAGTTCAACTAGGGGGACTGAAGCTTTCTTT
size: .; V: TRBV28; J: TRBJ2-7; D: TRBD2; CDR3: CASSLAGGYEQYF; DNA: TGTGCCAGCAGTTTAGCGGGGGGTTACGAGCAGTACTTC
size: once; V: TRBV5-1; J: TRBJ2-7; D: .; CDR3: CASRGEPRVVEQYF; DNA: TGCGCCAGCCGTGGGGAGCCACGAGTCGTCGAGCAGTACTTC
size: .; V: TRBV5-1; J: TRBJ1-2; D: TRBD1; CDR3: CASSLVDRGVYGYTF; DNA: TGCGCCAGCAGCTTGGTGGACAGGGGGGTCTATGGCTACACCTTC
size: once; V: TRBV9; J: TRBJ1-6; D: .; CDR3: CASSVGQYNSPLHF; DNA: TGTGCCAGCAGCGTTGGACAGTATAATTCACCCCTCCACTTT
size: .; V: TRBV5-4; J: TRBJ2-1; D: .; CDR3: CASSPEGIRLAKQFF; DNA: TGTGCCAGCAGCCCGGAGGGGATTAGGCTAGCCAAGCAGTTCTTC
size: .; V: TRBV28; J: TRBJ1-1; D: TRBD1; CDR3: CASSLQGAAAFF; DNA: TGTGCCAGCAGTTTGCAGGGGGCGGCGGCTTTCTTT
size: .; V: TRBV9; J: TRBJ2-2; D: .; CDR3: CASSGVFGELFF; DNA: TGTGCCAGCAGCGGTGTATTCGGGGAGCTGTTTTTT
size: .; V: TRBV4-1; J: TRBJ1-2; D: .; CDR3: CASSQVWAGYGYTF; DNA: TGCGCCAGCAGCCAAGTATGGGCAGGCTATGGCTACACCTTC
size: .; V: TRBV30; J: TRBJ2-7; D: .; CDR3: CAWSLRGNYEQYF; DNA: TGTGCCTGGAGCCTGCGGGGTAACTACGAGCAGTACTTC
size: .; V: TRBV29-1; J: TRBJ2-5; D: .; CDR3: CSAGAGETQYF; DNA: TGCAGCGCTGGGGCGGGGGAGACCCAGTACTTC
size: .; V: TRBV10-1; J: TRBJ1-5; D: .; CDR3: CASRAGNQPQHF; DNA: TGCGCCAGCAGGGCGGGGAATCAGCCCCAGCATTTT
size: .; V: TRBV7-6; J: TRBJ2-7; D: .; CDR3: CASSLGGDSSYEQYF; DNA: TGTGCCAGCAGCTTAGGGGGGGATTCTAGCTACGAGCAGTACTTC
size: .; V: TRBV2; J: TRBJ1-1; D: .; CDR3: CASSYRHRMNTEAFF; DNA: TGTGCCAGCAGTTATAGACACAGAATGAACACTGAAGCTTTCTTT
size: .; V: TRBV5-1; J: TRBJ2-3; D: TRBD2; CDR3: CASSSTSGTDTQYF; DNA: TGCGCCAGCAGCTCGACTAGCGGCACAGATACGCAGTATTTT
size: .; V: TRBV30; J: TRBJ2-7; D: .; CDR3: CAWSLSVYEQYF; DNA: TGTGCCTGGAGTTTATCGGTCTACGAGCAGTACTTC
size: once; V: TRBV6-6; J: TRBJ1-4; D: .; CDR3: CASSYSDQGQKLFF; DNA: TGTGCCAGCAGTTACTCCGATCAGGGTCAAAAACTGTTTTTT
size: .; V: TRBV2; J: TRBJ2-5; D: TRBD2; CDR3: CASKERGAQETQYF; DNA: TGTGCCAGCAAGGAGCGGGGGGCCCAAGAGACCCAGTACTTC
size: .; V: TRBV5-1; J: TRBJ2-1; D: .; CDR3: CASSLGLNNEQFF; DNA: TGCGCCAGCAGCTTGGGACTCAACAATGAGCAGTTCTTC
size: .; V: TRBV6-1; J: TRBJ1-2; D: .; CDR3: CASSFDRWGIYGYTF; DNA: TGTGCCAGCAGTTTTGACAGGTGGGGGATCTATGGCTACACCTTC
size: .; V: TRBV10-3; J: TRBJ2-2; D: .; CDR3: CAISENMGAGNTGELFF; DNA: TGTGCCATCAGTGAGAACATGGGAGCTGGGAACACCGGGGAGCTGTTTTTT
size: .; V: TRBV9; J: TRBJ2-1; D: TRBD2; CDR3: CASSIGLGSVNEQFF; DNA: TGTGCCAGCAGCATCGGACTAGGCTCCGTAAATGAGCAGTTCTTC
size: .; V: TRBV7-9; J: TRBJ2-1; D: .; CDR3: CASSGYLEGLGSYNEQFF; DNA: TGTGCCAGCTCGGGGTATTTGGAGGGACTGGGCTCCTACAATGAGCAGTTCTTC
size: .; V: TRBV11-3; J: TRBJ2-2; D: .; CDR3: CASSLRAGNTGELFF; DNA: TGTGCCAGCAGCTTAAGGGCGGGGAACACCGGGGAGCTGTTTTTT
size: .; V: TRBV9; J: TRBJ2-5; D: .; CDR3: CASSVGGSEETQYF; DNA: TGTGCCAGCAGCGTAGGGGGTAGCGAAGAGACCCAGTACTTC
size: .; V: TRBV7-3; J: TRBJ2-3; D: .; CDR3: CASSSSSASSTDTQYF; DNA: TGTGCCAGCAGCTCCTCTAGCGCCTCTAGCACAGATACGCAGTATTTT
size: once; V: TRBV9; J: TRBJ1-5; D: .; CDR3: CASSVGNSNQPQHF; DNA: TGTGCCAGCAGCGTAGGGAACAGTAATCAGCCCCAGCATTTT
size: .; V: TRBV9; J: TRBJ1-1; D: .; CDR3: CASSPRPPREGKNTEAFF; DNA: TGTGCCAGCAGCCCCCGACCCCCACGGGAAGGGAAGAACACTGAAGCTTTCTTT
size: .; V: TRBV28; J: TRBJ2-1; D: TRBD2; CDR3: CASSLVAGGLFNEQFF; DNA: TGTGCCAGCAGTTTAGTAGCGGGAGGGCTATTCAATGAGCAGTTCTTC
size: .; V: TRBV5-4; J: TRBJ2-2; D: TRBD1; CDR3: CASSFTQGAYNTGELFF; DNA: TGTGCCAGCAGCTTCACACAGGGGGCCTACAACACCGGGGAGCTGTTTTTT
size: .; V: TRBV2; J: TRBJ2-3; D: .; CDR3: CASSVAGATDTQYF; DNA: TGTGCCAGCAGTGTCGCGGGGGCCACAGATACGCAGTATTTT
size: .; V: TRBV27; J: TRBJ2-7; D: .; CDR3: CAIKSQGGYEQYF; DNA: TGTGCCATCAAAAGCCAGGGAGGCTACGAGCAGTACTTC